The 9 T cell receptor beta chains presented below share a single source sample, sequenced in a study of T cells in Graves' hyperthyroidism and ophthalmopathy. Authors of the study amplified TCR beta CDR3 regions from RNA transcripts. The TCR CDR3 was amplified in a first-round RT-PCR using the HTBI primer set. From the multiplex PCR reads, TCRdb called clonotypes with MiXCR, one entry per CDR3 protein. Here the sample spans 560,000 or so distinct CDR3 sequences, around 20% being singletons. Sample: blood. Every receptor here comes from a man aged 35 to 55 with Graves' ophthalmopathy.

This clonotype has ten or more counts. This chain links TRBV13 with TRBJ2-3; TRBD2 is a possible D gene (5 bases). Looked up from germline, CDR1 is PRHDT and CDR2 is FYEKMQ (reference sequence). This CDR3 has 14 residues. Trimming pared 4 bases from V and 1 base from J, leaving 9 bases between. In DNA form, the CDR3 reads TGTGCCAGCAGCTGGACTTCGGGCACAGATACGCAGTATTTT. Its translation is CASSWTSGTDTQYF. The full variable domain, its missing parts supplied by reference TRBV13 and TRBJ2-3, is AAGVIQSPRHLIKEKRETATLKCYPIPRHDTVYWYQQGPGQDPQFLISFYEKMQSDKGSIPDRFSAQQFSDYHSELNMSSLELGDSALYFCASSWTSGTDTQYFGPGTRLTVL.

There are many counts of this clonotype. The rearrangement uses TRBV24-1 and TRBJ2-1; possible D gene TRBD1, 5 bases. The V end was cut by 8 bases, the J end by 8 bases, with 15 bases between. The CDR3 sequence is 13 residues long. Germline V gene sequence: CDR1 KGHDR, CDR2 SFDVKD. CDR3 region: CATNKAGLDEQFF. For the CDR3, the DNA is TGTGCCACCAACAAGGCAGGGCTTGATGAGCAGTTCTTC.

This clonotype came up many times. The V and J genes are TRBV7-2 and TRBJ2-3; D is unclear. This CDR3 comprises 17 residues. The germline V and J ends were trimmed by 1 base and 0 bases, with 14 bases remaining between them. Per germline, CDR1 SGHTA and CDR2 FQGNSA. The CDR3 sequence: CASSLEVVGPSTDTQYF. The CDR3 coding sequence is TGTGCCAGCAGCTTAGAGGTGGTGGGTCCCAGCACAGATACGCAGTATTTT.

This chain joins TRBV6-1 and TRBJ2-3, with 12 bases that match TRBD2. CDR3 length equals 16 residues. The junction had 6 bases not matched to a gene; V was cut back by 4 bases and J by 4 bases. Germline V gene sequence: CDR1 MNHNS, CDR2 SASEGT. CDR3 in amino acids: CASSGWTSGDPDTQYF. The CDR3, as DNA: TGTGCCAGCAGTGGCTGGACTAGCGGGGATCCAGATACGCAGTATTTT.

This clonotype was picked up many times. This sequence joins TRBV6-1 and TRBJ2-1, with 9 bases aligning to TRBD2. Per the germline V gene, CDR1 is MNHNS and CDR2 is SASEGT. Unmatched junction bases numbered 10, after V lost 6 bases and J lost 7 bases. The CDR3 is made up of 15 amino acids. The CDR3, as DNA: TGTGCCAGCAGAAGACTAGCGGACGGGAGGAATGAGCAGTTCTTC. It codes for CASRRLADGRNEQFF.

The chain couples TRBV5-5 to TRBJ1-2; D may be TRBD1 (5 bases). The CDR3 extends over 14 amino acids. V lost 2 bases and J 2 bases, leaving 10 bases between the germline ends. Germline V lookup: CDR1 SGHKS, CDR2 YYEKEE (reference sequence). The CDR3 protein is CASSFLGGNYGYTF. Here the CDR3 DNA reads TGTGCCAGCAGCTTTTTGGGGGGAAACTATGGCTACACCTTC.

This clonotype has ten or more counts. The CDR3 DNA reads TGTGCCAGCAGCCCCCGGTTAGCGGGGGGGCGGGTTACGTCGCAGACCCAGTACTTC. It codes for CASSPRLAGGRVTSQTQYF. The chain uses TRBV11-2 and TRBJ2-5; 11 nucleotides match TRBD2. The CDR3 is made up of 19 amino acids. Germline V gene lookup returns CDR1 SGHAT and CDR2 FQNNGV. The V and J ends lost 5 bases and 6 bases, in that order; junction bases with no gene match: 20.

There are many counts of this clonotype. The rearrangement uses TRBV2 and TRBJ2-2; D remains unclear. Germline V gene sequence: CDR1 SNHLY, CDR2 FYNNEI. This CDR3 has 14 residues. The V gene lost 1 base and the J gene lost 4 bases, with 7 bases spanning the gap. The CDR3 bases are TGTGCCAGCAGTGAAGGCGCTAGCACCGGGGAGCTGTTTTTT. Residues: CASSEGASTGELFF.

This rearrangement joins TRBV6-4 to TRBJ1-5, with D possibly being TRBD1 (5 bases). V lost 1 base, J lost 7 bases, and 11 bases lay in between. Per germline, CDR1 MRHNA and CDR2 SNTAGT. The CDR3 has 14 amino acids. CDR3 sequence reads: CASSDFIDSQPQHF. In DNA, the CDR3 is TGTGCCAGCAGTGACTTTATCGACAGCCAGCCCCAGCATTTT.